The 18 T cell receptor beta chains below come from one sample, sequenced in a study of CD8 T cells in ankylosing spondylitis. Overall study findings and caveats: Characteristic of ankylosing spondylitis blood, it appeared, was a TCR beta motif comprising roughly 8 highly homologous variants.

In TCRdb, the 5' RACE reads were re-called with MiXCR into one record per CDR3 protein. In the table there are approximately 300,000 distinct CDR3 sequences, 8% of which are singletons. The antigens of these receptors remain unknown. Sequencing was done on a sample of blood, either unsorted or a sorted T cell fraction (not recorded which). These receptors all stem from a male donor with ankylosing spondylitis.

This clonotype was recorded many times. The chain employs TRBV20-1 and TRBJ2-3, with TRBD2 identical over 7 bases. V lost 3 bases and J lost 1; bases outside the gene matches: 7. The CDR3 totals 15 residues. CDR1 is DFQATT, CDR2 SNEGSKA, per germline (reference sequence). CDR3 coding DNA: TGCAGTGCTAGTTCCCTAGCGGAAGGCACAGATACGCAGTATTTT. It codes for CSASSLAEGTDTQYF.

The chain has TRBV2 and TRBJ1-4; 7 bases match TRBD1. CDR3 length: 15 residues. CDR1 and CDR2 (germline): SNHLY, FYNNEI. V was clipped by 1 base and J by 4 bases; unmatched bases: 3. CDR3 amino acids: CASSEGQGHNEKLFF. CDR3 DNA: TGTGCCAGCAGTGAAGGACAGGGCCATAATGAAAAACTGTTTTTT.

The genes are TRBV29-1 and TRBJ2-1, with a tentative D call TRBD2 (5 bases). The CDR3 totals 14 residues. V lost 8 bases, J lost 4 bases, and 18 bases lay in between. Germline V gene lookup returns CDR1 SQVTM and CDR2 ANQGSEA. CDR3 sequence: CSFSGLDSYNEQFF. CDR3 nucleotides: TGCAGCTTCAGCGGACTGGATTCGTACAATGAGCAGTTCTTC.

This clonotype came up many times. This sequence joins TRBV27 and TRBJ1-2; the D is unclear. Germline V lookup: CDR1 MNHEY, CDR2 SMNVEV (reference sequence). The CDR3 runs to 15 residues. Trimming cost V 5 bases and J 0 bases, with 13 bases left between them. This chain's CDR3 is CASSVYHGSNYGYTF. CDR3 DNA sequence: TGTGCCAGCAGTGTGTATCACGGGTCTAACTATGGCTACACCTTC.

The chain recombines TRBV20-1 with TRBJ2-1; D call uncertain. V shed 2 bases and J shed 4 bases, with 18 bases lying between them. The CDR3 extends over 16 amino acids. CDR1 is DFQATT and CDR2 is SNEGSKA in the germline V gene (reference sequence). The CDR3 DNA follows: TGCAGTGCTAGAAGCAGAAACCAGCTAGGGTACAATGAGCAGTTCTTC. Residues: CSARSRNQLGYNEQFF.

This clonotype showed up just a few times. The rearrangement uses TRBV19 and TRBJ2-7; the match to TRBD2 covers 13 bases. This CDR3 is built from 18 residues. Looked up from germline, CDR1 is LNHDA and CDR2 is SQIVND (reference sequence). The V segment lost 5 bases and the J segment 2 bases; nucleotides outside the gene matches: 12. The CDR3 reads CASSVVPGLAGRTYEQYF. The CDR3 region has the DNA TGTGCCAGTAGTGTAGTACCGGGACTAGCGGGACGGACCTACGAGCAGTACTTC. The variable domain in full, completed from reference TRBV19 and TRBJ2-7, reads DGGITQSPKYLFRKEGQNVTLSCEQNLNHDAMYWYRQDPGQGLRLIYYSQIVNDFQKGDIAEGYSVSREKKESFPLTVTSAQKNPTAFYLCASSVVPGLAGRTYEQYFGPGTRLTVT.

The V gene is TRBV12-3 or TRBV12-4, the J gene TRBJ2-1; 7 bases line up with TRBD2. The CDR3 length is 16 residues. The ends lost 8 bases at V and 3 bases at J; junction bases unmatched: 13. The CDR3 region is CASARGVGLHYNEQFF. CDR3 coding DNA: TGTGCCAGCGCCCGGGGGGTGGGACTCCACTACAATGAGCAGTTCTTC.

There are a few counts of this clonotype. The CDR3 DNA reads TGTGCCAGCAGCCTGGTCCAGGTTGGAAAACTGTTTTTT. Translation: CASSLVQVGKLFF. The genes are TRBV2 and TRBJ1-4; no reliable D call. The CDR3 has 13 amino acids. Trimming took off 6 bases at V and 10 bases at J, with 15 bases between the two ends. The germline V gene has CDR1 SNHLY and CDR2 FYNNEI.

The chain uses TRBV12-5 and TRBJ2-7, with D unresolved. Trimming cost V 6 bases and J 2 bases, with 17 bases left between them. The length of the CDR3 is 15 residues. Germline V lookup: CDR1 LGHNT, CDR2 FRNRAP. CDR3 sequence: CASGPNAGFPYEQYF. In DNA, the CDR3 is TGTGCTAGTGGCCCAAACGCTGGGTTTCCCTACGAGCAGTACTTC.

This clonotype has at least ten counts. The rearrangement uses TRBV14 and TRBJ2-7; D remains unclear. Trimming stripped 0 bases from V and 4 bases from J, with 16 bases between. Germline V CDR1 and CDR2: SGHDN, FVKESK. This CDR3 has 16 residues. The DNA for the CDR3 is TGTGCCAGCAGCCAAGATTTGAGGCATTCTGGGTACGAGCAGTACTTC. Protein sequence: CASSQDLRHSGYEQYF.

This clonotype was picked up a small number of times. The chain uses TRBV7-9 and TRBJ2-6; D may match TRBD1 or TRBD2 (6 bases each). CDR1 and CDR2 (germline): SEHNR, FQNEAQ (reference sequence). This CDR3 region has 15 residues. Trimming took off 3 bases at V and 4 bases at J, with 10 bases between the two ends. CDR3 amino acids: CASSFWGAGANVLTF. The DNA for the CDR3 is TGTGCCAGCAGCTTTTGGGGGGCCGGGGCCAACGTCCTGACTTTC.

Only a few counts were recorded for this clonotype. The CDR3 spells CSARDGTRTYEQYF. The CDR3 DNA is TGCAGTGCTAGAGATGGCACTAGGACCTACGAGCAGTACTTC. This chain links TRBV20-1 with TRBJ2-7; a weak D match, TRBD2 (5 bases). CDR3 length: 14 amino acids. Trimming pared 0 bases from V and 2 bases from J, leaving 11 bases between. Germline values: CDR1 DFQATT, CDR2 SNEGSKA (reference sequence).

CDR3 in amino acids: CASSRAVENYGYTF. The CDR3 nucleotides read TGCGCCAGCAGCCGCGCGGTTGAGAACTATGGCTACACCTTC. This chain connects TRBV5-1 to TRBJ1-2; D uncertain. The CDR3 spans 14 residues. The germline V gene has CDR1 SGHRS and CDR2 YFSETQ. V was cut by 4 bases and J by 2 bases, with 12 bases left in between.

The J gene is TRBJ1-1, the V gene TRBV6-2 or TRBV6-3; 9 bases map to TRBD1. Germline CDR1 reads MNHEY; CDR2 reads SVGEGT. J lost 6 bases, V lost 6 bases, and 5 bases had no gene match. This CDR3 is built from 13 residues. The CDR3 DNA is TGTGCCAGCAGGGGGACAGGGATCGCTGAAGCTTTCTTT. Translated: CASRGTGIAEAFF.

This clonotype was seen repeatedly, ten times or more. The rearrangement links TRBV7-2 to TRBJ2-4; D is perhaps TRBD2 (5 bases). V lost 3 bases to trimming and J lost 4 bases, with 7 bases between them. The CDR3 sequence is 13 residues long. CDR1 SGHTA and CDR2 FQGNSA come from the germline V gene. The CDR3 loop reads CASSFRDKNIQYF. CDR3 sequence (DNA): TGTGCCAGCAGCTTCCGGGATAAAAACATTCAGTACTTC. Complete variable domain (other parts from reference TRBV7-2 and TRBJ2-4): GAGVSQSPSNKVTEKGKDVELRCDPISGHTALYWYRQSLGQGLEFLIYFQGNSAPDKSGLPSDRFSAERTGGSVSTLTIQRTQQEDSAVYLCASSFRDKNIQYFGAGTRLSVL.

This clonotype has at least ten counts. The V and J genes are TRBV5-6 and TRBJ1-1; 8 nucleotides align to TRBD1. The CDR3 contains 14 residues. CDR1 is SGHDT and CDR2 is YYEEEE in the germline V gene. V shed 4 bases and J 5 bases; nucleotides not matched to a gene: 7. The CDR3 spells CASSIGQGWTEAFF. Here the CDR3 DNA reads TGTGCCAGCAGCATTGGACAGGGTTGGACTGAAGCTTTCTTT.

This clonotype was detected a few times. This chain links TRBV7-3 with TRBJ2-1, with 9 bases identical to TRBD2. The V and J ends lost 5 bases and 7 bases, in that order; junction bases with no gene match: 9. From germline, CDR1 is SGHTA and CDR2 FQGTGA. The CDR3 length is 15 residues. CDR3 loop: CASSGPGLAVNEQFF. CDR3 sequence (DNA): TGTGCCAGCAGCGGACCGGGACTAGCTGTTAATGAGCAGTTCTTC.

This chain uses TRBV5-1 with TRBJ2-3; 9 bases map to TRBD2. Germline trimming cut 5 bases from V and 6 bases from J; bases unmatched to any gene: 13. The germline CDR1 and CDR2 sequences are SGHRS and YFSETQ. The CDR3 is 16 residues long. The CDR3: CASRELSSGTSDTQYF. As DNA, the CDR3 is TGCGCCAGCAGAGAGTTGTCTAGCGGGACTAGTGATACGCAGTATTTT. The full variable domain, rest sourced from reference TRBV5-1 and TRBJ2-3, is KAGVTQTPRYLIKTRGQQVTLSCSPISGHRSVSWYQQTPGQGLQFLFEYFSETQRNKGNFPGRFSGRQFSNSRSEMNVSTLELGDSALYLCASRELSSGTSDTQYFGPGTRLTVL.